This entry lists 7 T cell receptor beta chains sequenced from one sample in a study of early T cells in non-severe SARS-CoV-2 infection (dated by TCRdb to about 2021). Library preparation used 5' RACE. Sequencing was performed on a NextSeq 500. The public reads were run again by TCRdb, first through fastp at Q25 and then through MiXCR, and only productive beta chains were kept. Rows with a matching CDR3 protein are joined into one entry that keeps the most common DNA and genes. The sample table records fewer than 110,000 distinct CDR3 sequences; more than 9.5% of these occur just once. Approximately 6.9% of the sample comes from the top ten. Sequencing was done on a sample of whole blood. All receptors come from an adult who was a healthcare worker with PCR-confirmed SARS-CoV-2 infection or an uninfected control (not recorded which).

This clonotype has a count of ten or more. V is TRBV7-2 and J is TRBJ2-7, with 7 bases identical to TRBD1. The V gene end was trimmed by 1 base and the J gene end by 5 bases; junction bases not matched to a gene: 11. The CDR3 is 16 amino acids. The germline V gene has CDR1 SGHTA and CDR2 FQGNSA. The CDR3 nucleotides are TGTGCCAGCAGCTTAGGGTTGGGACAGTTTAACAACGAGCAGTACTTC. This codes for CASSLGLGQFNNEQYF.

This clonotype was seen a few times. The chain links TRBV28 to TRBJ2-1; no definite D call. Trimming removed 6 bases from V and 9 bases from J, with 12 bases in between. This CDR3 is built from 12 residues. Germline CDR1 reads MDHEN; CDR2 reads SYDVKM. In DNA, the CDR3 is TGTGCCAGCAGCCCGACCTCCCCTGAGCAGTTCTTC. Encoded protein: CASSPTSPEQFF.

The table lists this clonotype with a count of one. CDR3: CSARRLAGHSDTQYF. Here the CDR3 DNA reads TGCAGTGCTAGACGACTAGCGGGTCATTCTGATACGCAGTATTTT. The chain has TRBV20-1 and TRBJ2-3; 10 bases are shared with TRBD2. This CDR3 contains 15 residues. Germline values: CDR1 DFQATT, CDR2 SNEGSKA (reference sequence). V was clipped by 2 bases and J by 6 bases; unmatched bases: 8.

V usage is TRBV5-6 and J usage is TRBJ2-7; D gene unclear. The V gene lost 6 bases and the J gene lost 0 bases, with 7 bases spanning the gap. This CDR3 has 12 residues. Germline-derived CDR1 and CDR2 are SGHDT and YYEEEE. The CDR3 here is CASTGPSYEQYF. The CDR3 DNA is TGTGCCAGCACCGGACCCTCCTACGAGCAGTACTTC.

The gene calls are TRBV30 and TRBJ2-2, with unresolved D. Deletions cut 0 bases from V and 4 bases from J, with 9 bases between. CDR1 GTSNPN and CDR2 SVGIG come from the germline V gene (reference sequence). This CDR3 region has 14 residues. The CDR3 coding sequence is TGTGCCTGGAGTGTACTTGGTGGCACCGGGGAGCTGTTTTTT. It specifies CAWSVLGGTGELFF.

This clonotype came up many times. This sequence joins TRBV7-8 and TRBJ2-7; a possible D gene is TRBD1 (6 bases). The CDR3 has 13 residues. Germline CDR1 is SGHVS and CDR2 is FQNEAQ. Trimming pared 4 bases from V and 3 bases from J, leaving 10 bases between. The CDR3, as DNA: TGTGCCAGCAGCTCTCACAGGGTCTACGAGCAGTACTTC. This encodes CASSSHRVYEQYF.

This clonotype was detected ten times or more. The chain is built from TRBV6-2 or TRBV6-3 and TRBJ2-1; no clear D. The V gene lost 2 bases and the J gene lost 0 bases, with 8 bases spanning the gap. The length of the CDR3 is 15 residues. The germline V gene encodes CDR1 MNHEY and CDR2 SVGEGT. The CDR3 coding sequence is TGTGCCAGCAGTTACAGGGCCAGCTCCTACAATGAGCAGTTCTTC. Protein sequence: CASSYRASSYNEQFF.